A single sample gave rise to the 23 T cell receptor beta chains below, sequenced in a study of shared clonotypes between healthy human individuals. Using immunoSEQ multiplex PCR, the repertoire was profiled, and TCRdb retains in-frame clones only, with some absent. Seen here are about 2.3 million clones, more than 85% observed once, and the top ten hold approximately 0.4%. Sequenced: naive CD4+ T cells from PBMCs. The subset here: CD45RA+ positively selected. Receptors were obtained from a man younger than 35 in good health. Some clones in this sample may be carry-over from other donors' samples.

The sample holds one count of this clone. The V gene is TRBV5-1, the J gene TRBJ2-7; no clear D. The CDR3 is 14 amino acids. Germline lookup yields CDR1 SGHRS and CDR2 YFSETQ. The germline V and J ends were trimmed by 0 bases and 2 bases, with 9 bases remaining between them. The CDR3 sequence: CASSLGAATYEQYF. CDR3 nucleotides: TGCGCCAGCAGCTTGGGTGCAGCCACCTACGAGCAGTACTTC.

V is TRBV7-2 and J is TRBJ2-1; 7 positions agree with TRBD1. The CDR3 contains 15 residues. With V trimmed by 1 base and J by 6 bases, 6 bases remained unmatched. CDR1 SGHTA and CDR2 FQGNSA come from the germline V gene. The CDR3 loop reads CASSLVQGVANEQFF. The CDR3 DNA reads TGTGCCAGCAGCTTAGTTCAGGGGGTGGCCAATGAGCAGTTCTTC.

Worth noting for this clone: Other nucleotide sequences in the sample specify the same CDR3. The V call is TRBV5-1, the J call TRBJ2-2; no clear D. V was cut by 4 bases and J by 2 bases, with 9 bases left in between. The length of the CDR3 is 14 residues. Germline V CDR1 and CDR2: SGHRS, YFSETQ. In nucleotides, the CDR3 is TGCGCCAGCAGCCTTATGGGAAACACCGGGGAGCTGTTTTTT. Residues: CASSLMGNTGELFF.

Worth noting for this clone: The same CDR3 arises from other DNA sequences in this sample as well. The chain uses TRBV18 and TRBJ2-5, with no clear D. Looked up from germline, CDR1 is KGHSH and CDR2 is LQKENI. The CDR3 is 13 residues long. With 3 bases removed from V and 4 bases from J, the gap between germline ends came to 9 bases. The CDR3 is CASSPPAGETQYF. DNA of the CDR3: TGTGCCAGCTCACCTCCCGCCGGAGAGACCCAGTACTTC. Together with reference TRBV18 and TRBJ2-5, the CDR3 gives the full variable domain: NAGVMQNPRHLVRRRGQEARLRCSPMKGHSHVYWYRQLPEEGLKFMVYLQKENIIDESGMPKERFSAEFPKEGPSILRIQQVVRGDSAAYFCASSPPAGETQYFGPGTRLLVL.

The CDR3 DNA reads as TGCGCCAGCAGCCGTTTGGGGAGCAGCTCCTACGAGCAGTACTTC. It translates to CASSRLGSSSYEQYF. The V call is TRBV5-1, the J call TRBJ2-7, with a weak D call TRBD2 (5 bases). Per germline, CDR1 SGHRS and CDR2 YFSETQ. CDR3 length equals 15 residues. The V end lost 4 bases, the J end lost 0 bases, and 14 bases lay between the germline ends.

The V call is TRBV5-1, the J call TRBJ2-7; D is perhaps TRBD1 (5 bases). V was shortened by 3 bases and J by 2 bases, with 15 bases between the two germline ends. From germline, CDR1 is SGHRS and CDR2 YFSETQ. CDR3 length: 15 amino acids. The CDR3 reads CASSWGRALTYEQYF. The CDR3 bases are TGCGCCAGCAGCTGGGGCCGAGCCCTCACCTACGAGCAGTACTTC.

The J gene is TRBJ1-2, the V gene TRBV5-4, with D possibly being TRBD1 (5 bases). CDR1 is SGHNT, CDR2 YYREEE, per germline (reference sequence). The CDR3 length is 13 residues. V was pared by 4 bases and J by 4 bases, with 11 bases between. The CDR3 nucleotides are TGTGCCAGCAGCGCGACAGAATTCTATGGCTACACCTTC. Translating gives CASSATEFYGYTF.

This clone was picked up one time. The chain has TRBV2 and TRBJ2-4, with D unclear. The germline V and J ends were trimmed by 8 bases and 2 bases, with 10 bases remaining between them. Germline values: CDR1 SNHLY, CDR2 FYNNEI. This CDR3 has 13 residues. Here the CDR3 DNA reads TGTGCCAGCTGGGGTCTAACCAAAAACATTCAGTACTTC. Translating it yields CASWGLTKNIQYF.

The rearrangement joins TRBV28 to TRBJ2-1; perhaps D is TRBD1 or TRBD2 (5 bases each). V was cut by 8 bases and J by 3 bases, with 17 bases left in between. Germline V gene sequence: CDR1 MDHEN, CDR2 SYDVKM. CDR3 size: 15 residues. CDR3 DNA sequence: TGTGCCAGCCTTCCTACGGGACCGATCTACAATGAGCAGTTCTTC. Protein: CASLPTGPIYNEQFF.

V and J are TRBV5-4 and TRBJ2-3; 7 nucleotides match TRBD2. Germline-derived CDR1 and CDR2 are SGHNT and YYREEE (reference sequence). The V and J ends lost 6 bases and 3 bases, in that order; junction bases with no gene match: 13. The CDR3 consists of 16 residues. The chain's CDR3 is CASTPGAISGTDTQYF. In nucleotides, the CDR3 is TGTGCCAGCACCCCCGGAGCGATTAGCGGGACAGATACGCAGTATTTT.

V and J are TRBV28 and TRBJ1-2; 7 nucleotides match TRBD1. In germline, CDR1 is MDHEN, CDR2 SYDVKM. The length of the CDR3 is 16 residues. The V segment lost 8 bases and the J segment 6 bases; nucleotides outside the gene matches: 18. In nucleotides, the CDR3 is TGTGCCAGCCCGGAAAAGGGGGCGAGCGGTTTGGATGGCTACACCTTC. Encoded protein: CASPEKGASGLDGYTF.

The gene calls are TRBV10-1 and TRBJ2-1; D is uncertain. Germline CDR1 reads WNHNN; CDR2 reads SYGVQD (reference sequence). The CDR3 is 13 amino acids. Trimming stripped 4 bases from V and 5 bases from J, with 9 bases between. The CDR3 coding sequence is TGCGCCAGCAGTGTTGGCATTAACAATGAGCAGTTCTTC. Translating it yields CASSVGINNEQFF.

This chain connects TRBV6-1 to TRBJ2-7; weak D call: TRBD1 (5 bases). Trimming left V 8 bases short and J 0 bases short, with 14 bases between. The CDR3 is made up of 14 amino acids. The germline V gene encodes CDR1 MNHNS and CDR2 SASEGT. The CDR3 region is CASFRRGSSYEQYF. As DNA, the CDR3 is TGTGCCAGCTTCCGTAGGGGATCCTCCTACGAGCAGTACTTC.

The chain recombines TRBV6-1 with TRBJ2-7; 14 bases are shared with TRBD2. Germline assignment: CDR1 MNHNS and CDR2 SASEGT. The CDR3 loop spans 15 amino acids. V was pared by 7 bases and J by 4 bases, with 6 bases of the junction left unmatched. CDR3 in DNA: TGTGCCAGCACTCATCGGACTAGCGGGAGGTACGAGCAGTACTTC. It encodes CASTHRTSGRYEQYF.

This rearrangement joins TRBV18 to TRBJ2-7, with a weak D call TRBD1 (7 bases). This CDR3 comprises 16 residues. Trimming shortened V by 4 bases and J by 1 base, and 17 bases separated the two germline ends. In germline, CDR1 is KGHSH, CDR2 LQKENI. The CDR3 nucleotides read TGTGCCAGCTCACGGACTACAGGGGCCCTTTCCTACGAGCAGTACTTC. Amino acids: CASSRTTGALSYEQYF.

This clone occurred a few times. The chain couples TRBV28 to TRBJ1-5, with D maybe TRBD1 (5 bases). V was clipped by 6 bases and J by 4 bases, with 7 bases between them. Germline CDR1 and CDR2: MDHEN and SYDVKM. This CDR3 spans 12 amino acids. The DNA for the CDR3 is TGTGCCAGCAGAAACAGGAATCAGCCCCAGCATTTT. It specifies CASRNRNQPQHF.

The CDR3 DNA is TGTGCCACCAGCAGAGGTAGTGGGACAGCTATTTCTGGGGCCAACGTCCTGACTTTC. Encoded protein: CATSRGSGTAISGANVLTF. The rearrangement joins TRBV15 to TRBJ2-6, with 7 bases lining up with TRBD1. The CDR3 has 19 amino acids. CDR1 and CDR2 (germline): LNHNV, YYDKDF (reference sequence). Trimming at V came to 1 base and at J to 1 base, leaving 10 bases not matched to a gene.

This clone was found once. The V gene is TRBV30, the J gene TRBJ2-1; D gene unclear. V was trimmed by 2 bases and J by 0 bases, leaving 11 bases between them. The CDR3 is 15 amino acids. Germline V gives CDR1 GTSNPN, CDR2 SVGIG (reference sequence). The CDR3 is CAWSIQLSSYNEQFF. The CDR3 nucleotides read TGTGCCTGGAGTATCCAGTTAAGCTCCTACAATGAGCAGTTCTTC.

The genes are TRBV5-1 and TRBJ2-2; D is possibly TRBD2 (6 bases). CDR3 length: 18 residues. Germline V gives CDR1 SGHRS, CDR2 YFSETQ. V was shortened by 2 bases and J by 0 bases, with 17 bases between the two germline ends. As DNA, the CDR3 is TGCGCCAGCAGCTTACCCACGGGGGAAGGGGCGAACACCGGGGAGCTGTTTTTT. Amino acids: CASSLPTGEGANTGELFF. The whole variable domain, filled in from reference TRBV5-1 and TRBJ2-2, reads KAGVTQTPRYLIKTRGQQVTLSCSPISGHRSVSWYQQTPGQGLQFLFEYFSETQRNKGNFPGRFSGRQFSNSRSEMNVSTLELGDSALYLCASSLPTGEGANTGELFFGEGSRLTVL.

This chain links TRBV28 with TRBJ2-7; D is possibly TRBD1 (6 bases). V lost 5 bases to trimming and J lost 7 bases, with 24 bases between them. This CDR3 region has 16 residues. Per the germline V gene, CDR1 is MDHEN and CDR2 is SYDVKM. CDR3 loop: CASSPPGTRPWGEQYF. The CDR3 DNA follows: TGTGCCAGCAGTCCTCCCGGGACAAGGCCTTGGGGAGAGCAGTACTTC.

This rearrangement joins TRBV5-1 to TRBJ2-6; D not resolved. Between the trimmed V and J ends, which lost 4 bases and 1 base, there was a span of 12 bases. The CDR3 covers 16 residues. The V gene's germline CDR1 is SGHRS and CDR2 YFSETQ. The CDR3: CASSAEALSGANVLTF. The DNA of the CDR3 is TGCGCCAGCAGCGCAGAGGCCCTTTCTGGGGCCAACGTCCTGACTTTC.

The chain is built from TRBV21-1 and TRBJ2-7; TRBD1 reflects the table's D call only, with no check against the DNA. TRBV21-1 is a pseudogene segment. The CDR3 length is 11 residues. CDR3 residues: CAGTGPYEQYF. As DNA, the CDR3 is TGTGCCGGTACAGGGCCCTACGAGCAGTACTTC.

This clone was detected only once. The chain combines TRBV7-6 with TRBJ1-1; D perhaps matches TRBD1 (6 bases). The V gene lost 1 base and the J gene lost 4 bases, with 16 bases spanning the gap. Germline V CDR1 and CDR2: SGHVS, FNYEAQ. CDR3 length: 16 amino acids. CDR3 loop: CASSLDLGALPTEAFF. The CDR3, as DNA: TGTGCCAGCAGCTTAGACCTGGGGGCGCTCCCCACTGAAGCTTTCTTT.